These 19 T cell receptor beta chains were sequenced from one sample in a study of response to subunit inactivated influenza vaccine. TCRdb fed the RT-PCR reads into MiXCR, producing one record per CDR3 protein. This sample has 650,000 or so distinct CDR3 sequences, with 11% to 15% found just once. The material was PBMCs from blood, obtained 14 days before vaccination. Receptors originate from a man aged 50 or older who received an inactivated influenza vaccine.

This clonotype came up a few times. The chain combines TRBV28 with TRBJ1-1; D ambiguous. CDR1 is MDHEN, CDR2 SYDVKM, per germline. V was trimmed by 2 bases and J by 4 bases, leaving 11 bases between them. This CDR3 is 14 amino acids long. DNA of the CDR3: TGTGCCAGCAGTTTAAGTGGGTATTCCACTGAAGCTTTCTTT. Residues: CASSLSGYSTEAFF.

The chain has TRBV20-1 and TRBJ2-3, with TRBD2 matching over 9 bases. V dropped 0 bases and J dropped 4; count of bases not matched to a gene: 11. The CDR3 runs to 17 residues. Germline V gene data show CDR1 as DFQATT and CDR2 as SNEGSKA (reference sequence). This CDR3 is CSARDPLVAGVSDTQYF. The CDR3 nucleotides read TGCAGTGCTAGAGATCCCCTAGTAGCGGGGGTGTCAGATACGCAGTATTTT.

This clonotype showed up just a few times. The chain is built from TRBV29-1 and TRBJ2-1; 7 bases fit TRBD1. Per the germline V gene, CDR1 is SQVTM and CDR2 is ANQGSEA. V shed 5 bases and J 3 bases; nucleotides not matched to a gene: 4. This CDR3 is built from 13 residues. This CDR3 is CSVIGTDYNEQFF. The DNA of the CDR3 is TGCAGCGTTATTGGGACAGACTACAATGAGCAGTTCTTC.

This chain uses TRBV12-3 or TRBV12-4 with TRBJ2-7; D remains ambiguous. The CDR3 totals 16 residues. V shed 3 bases and J shed 0 bases, with 15 bases lying between them. This CDR3 reads CASSLGGGVSSYEQYF. In DNA form, the CDR3 reads TGTGCCAGCAGTTTGGGTGGTGGCGTAAGCTCCTACGAGCAGTACTTC.

CDR3: CASRSGRAYQPQHF. CDR3 nucleotide sequence: TGTGCCAGCAGATCGGGCAGGGCATATCAGCCCCAGCATTTT. The V and J genes are TRBV6-2 or TRBV6-3 and TRBJ1-5, with D possibly matching TRBD1 (5 bases). Germline V gives CDR1 MNHEY, CDR2 SVGEGT. The CDR3 is 14 amino acids. V gave up 6 bases and J gave up 5 bases, with 14 bases separating them.

The chain links TRBV25-1 to TRBJ1-1, with a weak D call TRBD1 (6 bases). The germline V gene encodes CDR1 MGHDK and CDR2 SYGVNS. Deletions cut 1 base from V and 4 bases from J, with 10 bases between. CDR3 length equals 14 residues. The CDR3 sequence is CASSEWGGGTEAFF. The CDR3 DNA is TGTGCCAGCAGTGAATGGGGAGGGGGCACTGAAGCTTTCTTT.

The chain employs TRBV5-1 and TRBJ2-3; 11 nucleotides match TRBD2. This CDR3 comprises 15 residues. V gave up 0 bases and J gave up 7 bases; unmatched junction bases: 4. Germline assignment: CDR1 SGHRS and CDR2 YFSETQ. The CDR3 loop is CASSLGSGGANTQYF. In DNA, the CDR3 is TGCGCCAGCAGCTTGGGTAGCGGGGGGGCAAATACGCAGTATTTT.

The gene calls are TRBV19 and TRBJ1-5, with D perhaps TRBD1 (6 bases). The V gene lost 8 bases and the J gene lost 7 bases, with 15 bases spanning the gap. Per germline, CDR1 LNHDA and CDR2 SQIVND (reference sequence). The CDR3 has 13 residues. CDR3 protein: CASEVRGSQPQHF. The CDR3 DNA reads TGTGCCAGTGAAGTCAGGGGAAGCCAGCCCCAGCATTTT.

This clonotype has more than one count but fewer than ten. The chain is built from TRBV5-1 and TRBJ2-1; D unclear. Germline values: CDR1 SGHRS, CDR2 YFSETQ. The V gene lost 0 bases and the J gene lost 8 bases, with 9 bases spanning the gap. The CDR3 runs to 13 residues. The CDR3 DNA is TGCGCCAGCAGCTTGGTTCCCCTTGATGAGCAGTTCTTC. This gives the protein CASSLVPLDEQFF. The whole variable domain, filled in from reference TRBV5-1 and TRBJ2-1, reads KAGVTQTPRYLIKTRGQQVTLSCSPISGHRSVSWYQQTPGQGLQFLFEYFSETQRNKGNFPGRFSGRQFSNSRSEMNVSTLELGDSALYLCASSLVPLDEQFFGPGTRLTVL.

This clonotype has at least ten counts. The gene calls are TRBV5-5 and TRBJ1-1, with a weak D call TRBD1 (5 bases). This CDR3 has 14 amino acids. With 4 bases removed from V and 11 bases from J, the gap between germline ends came to 21 bases. The germline V gene has CDR1 SGHKS and CDR2 YYEKEE (reference sequence). CDR3 sequence: CASSLLGPPAVAFF. DNA for the CDR3: TGTGCCAGCAGCCTTTTGGGACCCCCAGCCGTCGCTTTCTTT. Together with reference TRBV5-5 and TRBJ1-1, the CDR3 gives the full variable domain: DAGVTQSPTHLIKTRGQQVTLRCSPISGHKSVSWYQQVLGQGPQFIFQYYEKEERGRGNFPDRFSARQFPNYSSELNVNALLLGDSALYLCASSLLGPPAVAFFGQGTRLTVV.

V gene TRBV5-1 combines with J gene TRBJ1-6; D uncertain. With 2 bases removed from V and 7 bases from J, the gap between germline ends came to 16 bases. Germline lookup yields CDR1 SGHRS and CDR2 YFSETQ. The CDR3 covers 16 residues. CDR3 DNA sequence: TGCGCCAGCAGCTTCCGGACCGGTTCCCTAAATTCACCCCTCCACTTT. As protein: CASSFRTGSLNSPLHF.

This clonotype was counted only a few times. This sequence joins TRBV5-1 and TRBJ2-5; D call uncertain. Germline-derived CDR1 and CDR2 are SGHRS and YFSETQ. This CDR3 is built from 15 residues. Between the trimmed V and J ends, which lost 4 bases and 1 base, there was a span of 14 bases. CDR3 amino acids: CASSPGLQLQETQYF. Written as DNA, the CDR3 is TGCGCCAGCAGCCCCGGCTTGCAACTCCAAGAGACCCAGTACTTC.

This clonotype came up a few times. The V call is TRBV20-1, the J call TRBJ2-7; D gene unclear. The V gene lost 0 bases and the J gene lost 6 bases, with 6 bases spanning the gap. CDR1 and CDR2 from the germline V gene are DFQATT and SNEGSKA (reference sequence). This CDR3 is 11 amino acids long. The CDR3 region has the DNA TGCAGTGCTAGAGATGGGTTCGAGCAGTACTTC. It encodes CSARDGFEQYF.

The chain joins TRBV30 to TRBJ2-7; 10 bases fit TRBD1. The CDR3 length is 14 residues. The V gene end was trimmed by 2 bases and the J gene end by 3 bases; junction bases not matched to a gene: 4. The germline gives CDR1 GTSNPN, CDR2 SVGIG (reference sequence). The CDR3 here is CAWSLGDRGYEQYF. The CDR3 nucleotides read TGTGCCTGGAGTCTTGGGGACAGGGGCTACGAGCAGTACTTC.

This chain uses TRBV20-1 with TRBJ2-7, with D uncertain. Trimming stripped 3 bases from V and 3 bases from J, with 12 bases between. CDR1 DFQATT and CDR2 SNEGSKA come from the germline V gene (reference sequence). The CDR3 is made up of 13 amino acids. The CDR3 spells CSARPGSFYEQYF. Written as DNA, the CDR3 is TGCAGTGCTAGGCCGGGCAGTTTCTACGAGCAGTACTTC.

The chain joins TRBV6-1 to TRBJ1-4; D remains unclear. V was trimmed by 6 bases and J by 3 bases, leaving 11 bases between them. The CDR3 extends over 14 amino acids. CDR1 is MNHNS, CDR2 SASEGT, per germline. The CDR3 reads CASRPPTANEKLFF. The CDR3 DNA sequence: TGTGCCAGCAGACCTCCGACGGCTAATGAAAAACTGTTTTTT.

The sample holds many counts of this clonotype. The chain has TRBV28 and TRBJ1-4; tentatively, D is TRBD1 (5 bases). The CDR3 loop spans 17 amino acids. Germline V gene sequence: CDR1 MDHEN, CDR2 SYDVKM. V lost 2 bases to trimming and J lost 7 bases, with 20 bases between them. Here the CDR3 reads CASSLVGTTLSGEKLFF. The CDR3 bases are TGTGCCAGCAGTTTAGTTGGGACCACCTTATCGGGTGAAAAACTGTTTTTT.

The genes are TRBV4-1 and TRBJ2-1; 9 bases line up with TRBD2. Looked up from germline, CDR1 is MGHRA and CDR2 is YSYEKL. This CDR3 has 16 amino acids. V dropped 0 bases and J dropped 4; count of bases not matched to a gene: 4. The CDR3 loop is CASSQDFSGSYNEQFF. The CDR3 nucleotides are TGCGCCAGCAGCCAAGATTTTAGCGGGAGTTACAATGAGCAGTTCTTC.

The chain's CDR3 is CASSERTSGNNEQFF. CDR3 DNA sequence: TGTGCCAGCAGTGAACGGACTAGCGGGAACAATGAGCAGTTCTTC. The V call is TRBV6-1, the J call TRBJ2-1; 12 nucleotides align to TRBD2. Per germline, CDR1 MNHNS and CDR2 SASEGT. V lost 2 bases, J lost 5 bases, and 1 base stayed unmatched. CDR3 length equals 15 residues.